This T cell receptor (beta chain) was identified during a study of CD8 T cells in ankylosing spondylitis (dated by TCRdb to the late 2010s). A note on the overall study: The study set out to find disease-linked TCR variants by profiling T cell receptor beta repertoires in ankylosing spondylitis patients and healthy donors. The full study cohort was made up of about 24 ankylosing spondylitis patients and around 100 healthy donors. Peripheral blood samples were taken, and synovial fluid was additionally collected from ankylosing spondylitis patients. What the research found in general, with its limitations: Blood from ankylosing spondylitis patients appeared to be characterized by a TCR beta motif made up of several highly homologous amino acid variants. Some motif variants had previously been reported in the synovial fluid and blood of reactive arthritis patients, which suggests shared mechanisms of disease initiation. According to the report, matched synovial fluid samples from ankylosing spondylitis patients were significantly enriched for the disease-linked clones. The disease-linked clones had a CD8+ phenotype and were found at relatively low frequencies in peripheral blood.

The data were produced on an Illumina HiSeq 2500. Quantitative 5'-RACE with molecular barcodes was the method used to prepare the TCR beta libraries. The original methods were these. Disease-linked TCR variants were identified with a new computational method built on a probabilistic model of VDJ rearrangement. TCRdb took the public reads, trimmed them with fastp at Q25, ran MiXCR for clone calling and kept in-frame beta chains. Rows are combined by CDR3 protein, so each entry shows the most common genes and DNA. The V and J calls were determined by TCRdb, not by the authors. For this sample there are around 340,000 distinct CDR3 sequences; roughly 20% appear just once. The biggest ten clones account for 10% to 15% of the sample. The germline ends are 9 bases apart after V is trimmed by 4 bases and J by 5 bases. From the cysteine through the phenylalanine, the CDR3 covers 12 amino acids. Of all the DNA, just the CDR3 is kept, 36 bases in frame from base 1.

With regard to this clonotype: Its antigen is unknown. Base qualities are not at hand, and no much larger clone is one base apart.

The sample consisted of blood, either unsorted or a sorted T cell fraction (not recorded which). The receptor was derived from a male donor with ankylosing spondylitis or in good health (not recorded which). This chain joins TRBV12-3 or TRBV12-4 to TRBJ2-7, with the D segment identity uncertain. For the CDR3, the sequence is CASSYGPHEQYF. The DNA reads as follows: TGTGCCAGCAGTTATGGGCCCCACGAGCAGTACTTC.